This TCR beta chain was sequenced for a study of blood T cell repertoires in COVID-19. Study processing details: Cell counts per sample came from amplifying reference gene primers. Sequencing used immunoSEQ multiplex PCR; TCRdb keeps in-frame clones, though not all of them. V, J and clone size are taken as reported in that table, and D and trimming were inferred from the DNA itself. Of approximately 250,000 clones in the sample, roughly 84% were seen once. The CDR3 length is 14 residues. From germline, CDR1 is SNHLY and CDR2 FYNNEI. V trimming: 5 bases; J trimming: 5 bases; junction bases outside the gene matches: 5.

The source material was peripheral blood. The V gene is TRBV2, the J gene TRBJ2-4; TRBD1 matches 8 bases. The clonotype comes from a man aged 60-69 years with acute or convalescent COVID-19. CDR3 residues: CASSLDRGENIQYF. Written as DNA, the CDR3 is TGTGCCAGCAGTTTAGACAGGGGAGAAAACATTCAGTACTTC.